The next 27 T cell receptor beta chains were all read from a single sample in a study of blood T cells in healthy people across ages (dated by TCRdb to between 2014 and 2016). The library was prepared using 5' RACE. The run used an Illumina HiSeq 2500. The second PCR ran for about 6 to 12 cycles and used a J-beta primer mix along with a sample-barcoded 5' primer. TCRdb redid the processing of the public reads, applying fastp at Q25 and MiXCR, and retained in-frame beta chains. Under each unique CDR3 protein, matching rows form one entry showing the most common genes and DNA. For this sample there are more than 650,000 distinct CDR3 sequences; around 24% appear just once. Jointly, the top ten make up less than 3.5% of the sample. The sample was also reused in another study, on T cells of mothers and their children.

Sequenced material: blood. The origin of the receptors is a boy younger than 18 in good health.

This clonotype was found a few times. The rearrangement joins TRBV5-8 to TRBJ2-3; D remains ambiguous. The CDR3 is made up of 12 amino acids. V was trimmed by 5 bases and J by 7 bases, leaving 11 bases between them. From germline, CDR1 is SGHTS and CDR2 YDEGEE. The CDR3 DNA reads TGTGCCAGCAGTTTCTATCAACATACGCAGTATTTT. Translated: CASSFYQHTQYF.

V and J are TRBV6-6 and TRBJ2-5, with no clear D. Deletions cut 0 bases from V and 5 bases from J, with 10 bases between. CDR3 length: 14 amino acids. Germline CDR1 reads MNHNY; CDR2 reads SVGAGI (reference sequence). CDR3 bases: TGTGCCAGCAGTTACTCAGAGGCGGCGGAGACCCAGTACTTC. Translation gives CASSYSEAAETQYF.

As concerns this clonotype: One junction end does not reproduce the germline sequence, and a read error may be involved. Here the CDR3 DNA reads TGTGCCAGCAGCTTGCAAGGGACTAGCGGGTTTTACAATAAGCAGTTCTTC. Translated: CASSLQGTSGFYNKQFF. J is TRBJ2-1 and V is TRBV11-2, with TRBD2 matching 12 bases. This CDR3 has 17 residues. CDR1 is SGHAT and CDR2 is FQNNGV in the germline V gene.

This chain connects TRBV11-2 to TRBJ1-2; D gene unclear. Germline values: CDR1 SGHAT, CDR2 FQNNGV. The CDR3 loop spans 21 amino acids. The V end lost 5 bases, the J end lost 4 bases, and 35 bases lay between the germline ends. The CDR3 coding sequence is TGTGCCAGCAGCGCCCCGACAAATAGTAGGAGTACTCAAAGGGCTTTCTATGGCTACACCTTC. Protein: CASSAPTNSRSTQRAFYGYTF.

The rearrangement uses TRBV12-3 or TRBV12-4 and TRBJ2-1; 11 bases align to TRBD2. V gave up 6 bases and J gave up 7 bases; unmatched junction bases: 11. CDR3 length: 16 residues. DNA of the CDR3: TGTGCCAGCAGATCCCATAGCGGGAGGGCCGGGAATGAGCAGTTCTTC. It codes for CASRSHSGRAGNEQFF.

The sample holds a few counts of this clonotype. V is TRBV24-1 and J is TRBJ2-3; D is tentatively TRBD1 or TRBD2 (5 bases each). Germline CDR1 and CDR2: KGHDR and SFDVKD. Trimming took off 3 bases at V and 2 bases at J, with 11 bases between the two ends. The CDR3 loop spans 15 amino acids. CDR3 amino acids: CATSDITGATDTQYF. CDR3 coding DNA: TGTGCCACCAGTGATATCACCGGGGCCACAGATACGCAGTATTTT.

This clonotype was seen many times. This chain uses TRBV12-3 or TRBV12-4 with TRBJ2-7; D remains ambiguous. This CDR3 region has 11 residues. Trimming left V 6 bases short and J 2 bases short, with 5 bases between. In nucleotides, the CDR3 is TGTGCCAGCAGCCCCGCCTACGAGCAGTACTTC. It is translated as CASSPAYEQYF.

This clonotype was detected a few times. V and J are TRBV5-1 and TRBJ2-5; 14 bases fit TRBD2. The J call may be mistaken, given a closer DNA end match to TRBJ2-7. This CDR3 has 15 residues. Per germline, CDR1 SGHRS and CDR2 YFSETQ. CDR3: CASSWTSGGPYEQYF. The CDR3 DNA reads as TGCGCCAGCAGCTGGACTAGCGGGGGGCCCTACGAGCAGTACTTC.

V is TRBV7-9 and J is TRBJ2-1; the D gene is possibly TRBD2 (5 bases). With 5 bases removed from V and 5 bases from J, the gap between germline ends came to 13 bases. The length of the CDR3 is 14 residues. The germline CDR1 and CDR2 sequences are SEHNR and FQNEAQ (reference sequence). CDR3: CASSGAAGDNEQFF. CDR3 DNA: TGTGCCAGCAGCGGAGCGGCCGGAGACAATGAGCAGTTCTTC.

The table lists this clonotype with a few counts. The V and J genes are TRBV27 and TRBJ2-5, with D possibly TRBD2 on 5 matching bases. This CDR3 region has 14 residues. V was clipped by 5 bases and J by 6 bases, with 16 bases between them. Germline V gene data show CDR1 as MNHEY and CDR2 as SMNVEV (reference sequence). The CDR3 nucleotides are TGTGCCAGCAGTCCGGGATCGTTCGGCAAGACCCAGTACTTC. Translating it yields CASSPGSFGKTQYF.

This clonotype was counted a few times. The rearrangement uses TRBV5-1 and TRBJ1-2; D not resolved. Germline CDR1 is SGHRS and CDR2 is YFSETQ. The CDR3 is made up of 14 amino acids. The V end was cut by 5 bases, the J end by 3 bases, with 14 bases between. CDR3 sequence: CASRLQDVDYGYTF. Here the CDR3 DNA reads TGCGCCAGCAGGCTCCAGGACGTTGACTATGGCTACACCTTC.

This clonotype occurred a few times. The chain couples TRBV3-1 to TRBJ2-5; the D is unclear. The J call is uncertain, as TRBJ2-7 better fits the DNA end. The CDR3 runs 12 residues. The germline V gene encodes CDR1 LGHDT and CDR2 YNNKEL (reference sequence). CDR3 in DNA: TGTGCCAGCAGCCCATTTGGCGACGAGCAGTACTTC. Protein: CASSPFGDEQYF.

This clonotype came up a few times. CDR3 nucleotides: TGCGCCAGCAGCCAGGTCTTGACGGCGACAGATACGCAGTATTTT. As protein: CASSQVLTATDTQYF. The genes are TRBV4-1 and TRBJ2-3; D remains unclear. Germline CDR1 is MGHRA and CDR2 is YSYEKL. CDR3 length: 15 residues. V lost 3 bases to trimming and J lost 3 bases, with 13 bases between them.

The genes are TRBV11-2 and TRBJ1-1, with D unclear. CDR3 length equals 11 residues. Trimming shortened V by 5 bases and J by 3 bases, and 4 bases separated the two germline ends. From germline, CDR1 is SGHAT and CDR2 FQNNGV. The CDR3 DNA follows: TGTGCCAGCAGCGCTTACACTGAAGCTTTCTTT. Translating gives CASSAYTEAFF.

This chain's CDR3 is CASSPSGGYTGELFF. CDR3 nucleotides: TGTGCCAGCAGTCCTAGCGGGGGGTACACCGGGGAGCTGTTTTTT. This chain connects TRBV6-6 to TRBJ2-2; 11 nucleotides agree with TRBD2. Germline CDR1 reads MNHNY; CDR2 reads SVGAGI (reference sequence). CDR3 size: 15 residues. V trimming: 5 bases; J trimming: 3 bases; junction bases outside the gene matches: 2.

This clonotype was seen a handful of times. The rearrangement uses TRBV20-1 and TRBJ1-2, with D maybe TRBD1 (6 bases). V was pared by 4 bases and J by 6 bases, with 12 bases between. Germline V gene lookup returns CDR1 DFQATT and CDR2 SNEGSKA (reference sequence). The CDR3 is 12 amino acids. Here the CDR3 DNA reads TGCAGTGCTATTCCAGGGGAAGATGGCTACACCTTC. Translation: CSAIPGEDGYTF.

This clonotype has only a few counts. The chain recombines TRBV29-1 with TRBJ1-4, with D uncertain. This CDR3 contains 15 residues. Deletions cut 1 base from V and 3 bases from J, with 12 bases between. The germline V gene has CDR1 SQVTM and CDR2 ANQGSEA. CDR3 nucleotides: TGCAGCGTTGAAGTGGCCCCAAGGGCTAATGAAAAACTGTTTTTT. Its translation: CSVEVAPRANEKLFF. Together with reference TRBV29-1 and TRBJ1-4, the CDR3 gives the full variable domain: SAVISQKPSRDICQRGTSLTIQCQVDSQVTMMFWYRQQPGQSLTLIATANQGSEATYESGFVIDKFPISRPNLTFSTLTVSNMSPEDSSIYLCSVEVAPRANEKLFFGSGTQLSVL.

This clonotype occurred a few times. The chain links TRBV7-9 to TRBJ2-3; D unclear. CDR1 is SEHNR and CDR2 is FQNEAQ in the germline V gene (reference sequence). V lost 10 bases and J lost 9, with 14 bases in between. There are 11 residues in the CDR3. CDR3 nucleotide sequence: TGTGCCACCGAGCTAAGTTCCACGCAGTATTTT. The encoded protein is CATELSSTQYF.

The chain joins TRBV20-1 to TRBJ2-7; D remains unclear. Trimming stripped 6 bases from V and 2 bases from J, with 11 bases between. CDR1 is DFQATT, CDR2 SNEGSKA, per germline (reference sequence). The CDR3 is made up of 12 amino acids. This CDR3 reads CSAVPLTYEQYF. The CDR3, as DNA: TGCAGTGCCGTCCCCCTGACCTACGAGCAGTACTTC.

The genes are TRBV7-6 and TRBJ2-5; D remains ambiguous. The CDR3 length is 15 residues. Per the germline V gene, CDR1 is SGHVS and CDR2 is FNYEAQ. V was cut by 2 bases and J by 3 bases, with 13 bases left in between. In DNA form, the CDR3 reads TGTGCCAGCAGCTTACCAGACCAATTCAAAGAGACCCAGTACTTC. Translating it yields CASSLPDQFKETQYF.

This clonotype occurred many times. The chain recombines TRBV7-3 with TRBJ2-5; D may be TRBD1 or TRBD2 (5 bases each). The CDR3 has 14 amino acids. V was shortened by 2 bases and J by 5 bases, with 12 bases between the two germline ends. Germline V gene data show CDR1 as SGHTA and CDR2 as FQGTGA. CDR3 in amino acids: CASSLGGPRETQYF. The CDR3 DNA reads TGTGCCAGCAGCTTAGGGGGACCACGGGAGACCCAGTACTTC.

This chain joins TRBV6-1 and TRBJ2-7; D uncertain. Germline V gives CDR1 MNHNS, CDR2 SASEGT. V was pared by 5 bases and J by 2 bases, with 13 bases between. The CDR3 sequence is 14 residues long. The CDR3 protein is CASSFRAVAYEQYF. The DNA for the CDR3 is TGTGCCAGCAGTTTCCGTGCAGTGGCCTACGAGCAGTACTTC.

This chain links TRBV15 with TRBJ2-3, with no clear D. CDR1 is LNHNV, CDR2 YYDKDF, per germline (reference sequence). Trimming pared 2 bases from V and 5 bases from J, leaving 17 bases between. The CDR3 totals 16 residues. The CDR3 spells CATSRSTDPLGDTQYF. The CDR3 DNA is TGTGCCACCAGCAGATCTACCGACCCTTTGGGAGATACGCAGTATTTT.

The chain is built from TRBV10-3 and TRBJ1-5, with 7 bases aligning to TRBD1. V lost 6 bases, J lost 3 bases, and 5 bases stayed unmatched. This CDR3 spans 14 amino acids. Germline CDR1 reads ENHRY; CDR2 reads SYGVKD. The CDR3 sequence: CAIRPTGPNQPQHF. The CDR3 coding sequence is TGTGCCATCAGACCGACAGGGCCCAATCAGCCCCAGCATTTT.

A few counts support this clonotype. The CDR3 bases are TGTGCCATCAGTCCCTCCGGGACTAGCAGTAGCCAAGAGACCCAGTACTTC. Amino acids: CAISPSGTSSSQETQYF. The chain employs TRBV10-3 and TRBJ2-5; 9 bases map to TRBD2. This CDR3 is built from 17 residues. V dropped 5 bases and J dropped 1; count of bases not matched to a gene: 11. CDR1 ENHRY and CDR2 SYGVKD come from the germline V gene.

This clonotype was observed a handful of times. The rearrangement links TRBV12-3 or TRBV12-4 to TRBJ1-1; D is ambiguous. The CDR3 contains 12 residues. Trimming took off 6 bases at V and 5 bases at J, with 10 bases between the two ends. For the CDR3, the DNA is TGTGCCAGCAGCCCTCTACAGACTGAAGCTTTCTTT. As protein: CASSPLQTEAFF.

The gene calls are TRBV13 and TRBJ1-6, with 7 bases aligning to TRBD1. The CDR3 runs 14 residues. Trimming took 5 bases from V and 10 from J; bases not matched to a gene: 8. The germline CDR1 and CDR2 sequences are PRHDT and FYEKMQ (reference sequence). DNA of the CDR3: TGTGCCAGCAGCATATTCAGGGGGAGCTCACCCCTCCACTTT. Translation: CASSIFRGSSPLHF.